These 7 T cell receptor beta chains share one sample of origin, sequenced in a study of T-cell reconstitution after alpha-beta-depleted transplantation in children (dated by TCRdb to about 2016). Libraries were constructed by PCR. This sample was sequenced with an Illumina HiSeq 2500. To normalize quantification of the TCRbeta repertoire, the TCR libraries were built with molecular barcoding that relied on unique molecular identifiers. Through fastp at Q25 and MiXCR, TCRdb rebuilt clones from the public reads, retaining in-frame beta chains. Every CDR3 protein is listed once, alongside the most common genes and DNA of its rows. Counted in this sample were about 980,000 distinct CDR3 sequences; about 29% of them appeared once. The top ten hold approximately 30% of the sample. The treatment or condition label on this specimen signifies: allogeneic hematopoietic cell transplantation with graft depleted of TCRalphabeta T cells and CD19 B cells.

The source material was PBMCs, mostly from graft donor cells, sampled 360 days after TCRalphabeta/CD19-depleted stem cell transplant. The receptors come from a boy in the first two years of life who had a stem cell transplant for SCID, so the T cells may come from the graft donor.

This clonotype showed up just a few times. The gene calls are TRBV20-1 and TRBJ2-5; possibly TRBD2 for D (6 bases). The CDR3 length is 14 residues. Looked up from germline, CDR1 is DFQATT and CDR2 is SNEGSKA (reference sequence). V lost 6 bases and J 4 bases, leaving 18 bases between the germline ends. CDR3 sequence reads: CSALGIRRGETQYF. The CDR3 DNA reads TGCAGTGCCCTGGGGATCAGGAGGGGAGAGACCCAGTACTTC.

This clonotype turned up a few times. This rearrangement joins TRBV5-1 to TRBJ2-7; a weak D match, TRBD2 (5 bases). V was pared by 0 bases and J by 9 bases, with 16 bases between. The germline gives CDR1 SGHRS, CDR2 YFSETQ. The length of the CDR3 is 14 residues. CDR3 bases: TGCGCCAGCAGCTTGGAACTTTTCGGGGTTGGGCAGTACTTC. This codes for CASSLELFGVGQYF.

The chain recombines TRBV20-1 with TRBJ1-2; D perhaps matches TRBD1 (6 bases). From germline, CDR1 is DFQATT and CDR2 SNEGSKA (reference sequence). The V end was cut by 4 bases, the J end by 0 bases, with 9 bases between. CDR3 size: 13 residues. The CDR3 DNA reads TGCAGTGCTAAGGGGGGGTCTAACTATGGCTACACCTTC. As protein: CSAKGGSNYGYTF.

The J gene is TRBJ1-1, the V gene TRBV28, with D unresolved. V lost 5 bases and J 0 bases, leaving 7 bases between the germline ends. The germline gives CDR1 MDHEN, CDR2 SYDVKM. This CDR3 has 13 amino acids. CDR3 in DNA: TGTGCCAGCAGTACCCGCCTGAACACTGAAGCTTTCTTT. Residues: CASSTRLNTEAFF.

CDR3 DNA sequence: TGTGCCAGCAGTTACTCGGTTGGGCAGGGAGATACGCAGTATTTT. Translation gives CASSYSVGQGDTQYF. The chain recombines TRBV6-5 with TRBJ2-3; maybe TRBD1 (5 bases). This CDR3 region has 15 residues. Germline V gives CDR1 MNHEY, CDR2 SVGAGI. Trimming cost V 0 bases and J 5 bases, with 12 bases left between them.

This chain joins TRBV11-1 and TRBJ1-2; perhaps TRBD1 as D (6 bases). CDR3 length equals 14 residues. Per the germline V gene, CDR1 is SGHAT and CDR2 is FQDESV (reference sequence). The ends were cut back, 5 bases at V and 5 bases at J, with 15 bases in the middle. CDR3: CASSRRDIPYGYTF. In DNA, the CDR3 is TGTGCCAGCAGCCGAAGGGACATCCCATATGGCTACACCTTC. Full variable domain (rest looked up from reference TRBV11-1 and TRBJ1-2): EAEVAQSPRYKITEKSQAVAFWCDPISGHATLYWYRQILGQGPELLVQFQDESVVDDSQLPKDRFSAERLKGVDSTLKIQPAELGDSAMYLCASSRRDIPYGYTFGSGTRLTVV.

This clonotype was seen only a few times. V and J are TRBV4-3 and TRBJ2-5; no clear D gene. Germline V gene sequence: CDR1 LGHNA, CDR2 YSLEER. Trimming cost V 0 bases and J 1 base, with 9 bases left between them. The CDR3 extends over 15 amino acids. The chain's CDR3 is CASSQDLVSQETQYF. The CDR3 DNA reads TGCGCCAGCAGCCAAGATCTAGTGAGCCAAGAGACCCAGTACTTC.